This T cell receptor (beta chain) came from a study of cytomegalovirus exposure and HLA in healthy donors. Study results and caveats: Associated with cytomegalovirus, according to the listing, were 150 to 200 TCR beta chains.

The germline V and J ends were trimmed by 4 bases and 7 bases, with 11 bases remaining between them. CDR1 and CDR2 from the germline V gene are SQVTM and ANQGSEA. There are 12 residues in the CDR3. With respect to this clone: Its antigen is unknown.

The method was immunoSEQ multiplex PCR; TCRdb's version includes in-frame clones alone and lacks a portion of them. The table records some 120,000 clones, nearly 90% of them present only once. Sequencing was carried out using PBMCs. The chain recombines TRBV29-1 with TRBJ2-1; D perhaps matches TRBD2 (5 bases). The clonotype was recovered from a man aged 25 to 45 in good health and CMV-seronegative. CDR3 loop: CSVASGNNEQFF. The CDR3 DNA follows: TGCAGCGTTGCCTCGGGGAATAATGAGCAGTTCTTC.